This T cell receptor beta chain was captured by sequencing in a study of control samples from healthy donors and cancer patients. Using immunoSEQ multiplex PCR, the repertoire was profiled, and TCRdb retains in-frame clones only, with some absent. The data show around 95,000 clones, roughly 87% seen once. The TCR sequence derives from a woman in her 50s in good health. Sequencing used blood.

CDR3: CAWDKTGANYGYTF. In DNA, the CDR3 is TGTGCCTGGGACAAGACAGGAGCTAACTATGGCTACACCTTC. The chain uses TRBV30 and TRBJ1-2, with a possible D match to TRBD1 (6 bases). CDR1 GTSNPN and CDR2 SVGIG come from the germline V gene (reference sequence). The V end lost 5 bases, the J end lost 0 bases, and 13 bases lay between the germline ends. This CDR3 is 14 amino acids long. The entire variable domain, with the rest obtained from reference TRBV30 and TRBJ1-2, is as follows: SQTIHQWPATLVQPVGSPLSLECTVEGTSNPNLYWYRQAAGRGLQLLFYSVGIGQISSEVPQNLSASRPQDRQFILSSKKLLLSDSGFYLCAWDKTGANYGYTFGSGTRLTVV.